In this sample, the clone carrying this T cell receptor beta chain turned up many times. A 5'RACE reaction primed in the constant segment made cDNA libraries of TCR alpha and TCR beta, and these carried sample barcodes and UMIs. TCRdb re-called the 5' RACE reads through MiXCR, storing one row per CDR3 protein. This sample has about 210,000 distinct CDR3 sequences; more than 9% occur once, and the top ten carry around 2.9%. The sample originates from a study of T-cell memory formation after mild COVID-19. CDR1 and CDR2 (germline): SGHTA, FQGTGA. The length of the CDR3 is 14 residues. Between the trimmed V and J ends, which lost 2 bases and 4 bases, there was a span of 8 bases.

The TCR originated in a man aged 18 to 35 who had mild COVID-19 (a few samples of this study predate the infection). Cell type and time point are not known. Input material: PBMCs or a T cell subset sorted from them (not recorded which). The J gene is TRBJ2-2, the V gene TRBV7-3, with D unresolved. Here the CDR3 reads CASSLGVGTGELFF. The CDR3 DNA reads as TGTGCCAGCAGCTTAGGGGTCGGCACCGGGGAGCTGTTTTTT.